This T cell receptor beta chain was sequenced in a study of blood T cell repertoires in COVID-19. Overall study: Nucleic acid was either cDNA or gDNA, and it came from T cells, B-cell-depleted T cells, or PBMCs.

Authors' analysis steps: Estimates of nucleated cell counts were drawn from the amplification of reference gene primers. The method was immunoSEQ multiplex PCR; TCRdb's version includes in-frame clones alone and lacks a portion of them. That table is the source of V, J and clone size, and D and trimming were worked out from the DNA. The data contain roughly 330,000 clones, 80% to 90% of them singletons. Participants' own reports of clinical history determined their cohort assignment. Recovered Cohort 3 donors showed two negative PCRs, clearance, or symptom resolution. Germline CDR1 is MNHEY and CDR2 is SMNVEV (reference sequence). CDR3 size: 14 residues. V dropped 8 bases and J dropped 8 bases, with 18 bases sitting between them.

This sequence joins TRBV27 and TRBJ1-4; the D is unclear. The sequence was obtained from a woman aged 18-29 years who had recovered from COVID-19. The specimen sequenced was PBMCs or T cells enriched from blood (not recorded which). The CDR3 protein is CASGPRREGEKLFF. As DNA, the CDR3 is TGTGCCAGCGGACCCCGGAGGGAAGGGGAAAAACTGTTTTTT.